This TCR beta chain emerged from a study of T cell repertoires in cytomegalovirus infection. Across the study: Carrying CMV and the relevant HLA type showed in public TCR beta signatures. Study-level results: What dominated the ex vivo response were HLA-C-restricted CMV-specific TCR beta clonotypes. Cumulated frequencies of public TCR beta families served to identify carriers of CMV plus the relevant HLA.

MiXCR was run by TCRdb on the reads, yielding one entry per CDR3 protein. The table lists 200,000 to 300,000 distinct CDR3 sequences, less than 9.5% of them singletons. This clonotype was counted ten times or more. Its antigen remains unknown. Germline CDR1 SGHTA, CDR2 FQGNSA. CDR3 length equals 13 residues. V dropped 6 bases and J dropped 4 bases, with 9 bases sitting between them. The sequence was obtained from a human donor in good health (CMV status not recorded). Some clones in this sample may be carry-over from other donors' samples. The sample was PBMCs. The chain links TRBV7-2 to TRBJ2-2; no firm D call. DNA of the CDR3: TGTGCCAGCAGATTTTCTCGCACCGGGGAGCTGTTTTTT. Translating gives CASRFSRTGELFF.